This T cell receptor beta chain was recorded in a study of blood T cell repertoires in COVID-19. As for the study in general: Sites in the United States, Italy and Spain provided acute and convalescent COVID-19 samples. The cDNA or gDNA used as material had been derived from T cells, B-cell-depleted T cells, or PBMCs.

In the case of this clone: The same CDR3 can be traced to other DNA sequences in this sample.

V was pared by 0 bases and J by 5 bases, with 0 bases of the junction left unmatched. The CDR3 runs 13 residues. Under the authors' procedure: The assay estimated nucleated cells by amplifying reference gene primers. Profiled with immunoSEQ multiplex PCR; TCRdb holds only in-frame clones, not every one. The D gene and trimming were derived from the DNA, and the V and J assignments and clone size from that table. This sample has about 140,000 clones, with about 70% found just once. Sequenced input: peripheral blood. V gene TRBV12-3 or TRBV12-4 combines with J gene TRBJ2-5; 7 bases are shared with TRBD2. This receptor was obtained from an elderly man with acute or convalescent COVID-19. The CDR3 sequence: CASSLAGGETQYF. The CDR3 DNA reads TGTGCCAGCAGTTTAGCGGGGGGGGAGACCCAGTACTTC.